This is a list of T cell receptor beta chains from one sample in a study of early T cells in non-severe SARS-CoV-2 infection. Each CDR3 protein gets one entry after TCRdb re-called the 5' RACE reads with MiXCR. The sample yields approximately 90,000 distinct CDR3 sequences, roughly 15% seen once. The specimen was whole blood, collected at baseline. These receptors were obtained from an adult who was a healthcare worker with PCR-confirmed SARS-CoV-2 infection or an uninfected control (not recorded which). The CDR3 runs from the conserved cysteine through the conserved F or W. A D gene is named only where the DNA matches it firmly. For some rows the clone size is stated as once, few or many, or as a class when expanded; others skip it.

abundance | j_gene | v_gene | d_gene | CDR3aa | CDR3nt
few | TRBJ2-3 | TRBV3-1 | NA | CASSQRDTQYF | TGTGCCAGCAGCCAGCGAGATACGCAGTATTTT
NA | TRBJ1-4 | TRBV9 | TRBD1 | CASSARQGNEKLFF | TGTGCCAGCAGCGCCCGACAGGGGAATGAAAAACTGTTTTTT
NA | TRBJ2-1 | TRBV12-3/TRBV12-4 | NA | CASLSRSTDEQFF | TGTGCCAGCTTGTCACGGTCGACTGATGAGCAGTTCTTC
few | TRBJ1-1 | TRBV4-1 | NA | CASSQGPIVGGLSEAFF | TGCGCCAGCAGCCAGGGACCGATCGTCGGGGGGCTCTCTGAAGCTTTCTTT
few | TRBJ1-3 | TRBV7-9 | NA | CASSLQGPGNTIYF | TGTGCCAGCAGCCTACAGGGTCCTGGAAACACCATATATTTT
many | TRBJ2-7 | TRBV5-6 | TRBD2 | CASSMRLAPSYEQYF | TGTGCCAGCAGCATGAGACTAGCGCCTTCCTACGAGCAGTACTTC
few | TRBJ2-1 | TRBV7-9 | NA | CAMGSGRANNEQFF | TGTGCCATGGGAAGCGGAAGGGCGAACAATGAGCAGTTCTTC
NA | TRBJ2-7 | TRBV28 | NA | CASSSTWRGRSSYEQYF | TGTGCCAGCAGTTCCACATGGCGAGGGAGATCCTCCTACGAGCAGTACTTC
many | TRBJ1-1 | TRBV2 | TRBD1 | CASSEEGARGTEAFF | TGTGCCAGCAGTGAAGAGGGGGCGAGGGGCACTGAAGCTTTCTTT
few | TRBJ2-3 | TRBV2 | TRBD2 | CASSALASRKDTQYF | TGTGCCAGCAGTGCACTAGCGTCCCGAAAAGATACGCAGTATTTT
NA | TRBJ2-7 | TRBV13 | NA | CASSLQRASSYEQYF | TGTGCCAGCAGCTTACAGCGGGCTAGCTCCTACGAGCAGTACTTC
few | TRBJ2-7 | TRBV10-3 | NA | CAIRSDSYEQYF | TGTGCCATCAGATCGGACAGCTACGAGCAGTACTTC
few | TRBJ2-1 | TRBV20-1 | NA | CSAVYGNEQFF | TGCAGTGCGGTCTACGGCAATGAGCAGTTCTTC
NA | TRBJ2-7 | TRBV7-2 | TRBD2 | CASSDMAGAGEQYF | TGTGCCAGCAGCGATATGGCGGGAGCCGGCGAGCAGTACTTC
NA | TRBJ1-1 | TRBV3-1 | NA | CASSQYPDTEAFF | TGTGCCAGCAGCCAATACCCAGACACTGAAGCTTTCTTT
few | TRBJ2-1 | TRBV5-4 | TRBD2 | CASSRLAVSYNEQFF | TGTGCCAGCAGCCGACTAGCGGTTTCCTACAATGAGCAGTTCTTC
few | TRBJ1-6 | TRBV6-2/TRBV6-3 | NA | CASSYAQADSPLHF | TGTGCCAGCAGTTACGCCCAAGCGGATTCACCCCTCCACTTT
NA | TRBJ1-2 | TRBV3-1 | NA | CASSHYTKQEPYGYTF | TGTGCCAGCAGCCATTATACTAAGCAGGAGCCCTATGGCTACACCTTC
many | TRBJ1-1 | TRBV28 | NA | CASSFWGVPEAFF | TGTGCCAGCAGTTTTTGGGGAGTACCTGAAGCTTTCTTT
many | TRBJ2-5 | TRBV24-1 | TRBD2 | CATSDGGAGPLETQYF | TGTGCCACCAGTGACGGGGGGGCGGGACCCTTGGAGACCCAGTACTTC
many | TRBJ2-2 | TRBV7-9 | NA | CASSPPLDGAGELFF | TGTGCCAGCAGCCCCCCGTTGGACGGTGCCGGGGAGCTGTTTTTT
few | TRBJ2-4 | TRBV28 | NA | CASSLYETKNIQYF | TGTGCCAGCAGTTTATACGAAACCAAAAACATTCAGTACTTC
many | TRBJ2-7 | TRBV20-1 | NA | CSATQRSPSYEQYF | TGCAGTGCTACTCAGCGGAGTCCTTCCTACGAGCAGTACTTC
NA | TRBJ1-6 | TRBV28 | NA | CASRSGEFSYNSPLHF | TGTGCCAGCAGATCAGGGGAGTTCTCCTATAATTCACCCCTCCACTTT
NA | TRBJ2-7 | TRBV2 | NA | CASGDSGRSDYF | TGTGCCAGCGGAGACTCCGGCCGCTCGGACTACTTC
NA | TRBJ1-5 | TRBV7-9 | NA | CASSLGGREQPQHF | TGTGCCAGCAGCTTAGGTGGGCGAGAACAGCCCCAGCATTTT
few | TRBJ1-2 | TRBV5-5 | NA | CASSLAGLGYGYTF | TGTGCCAGCAGCTTGGCAGGGCTTGGCTATGGCTACACCTTC
NA | TRBJ1-5 | TRBV6-5 | NA | CASRARERAQPQHF | TGTGCCAGCAGGGCCAGGGAGAGAGCTCAGCCCCAGCATTTT
NA | TRBJ2-5 | TRBV9 | NA | CASSVEVGTNQETQYF | TGTGCCAGCAGCGTAGAAGTTGGGACCAATCAAGAGACCCAGTACTTC